These T cell receptor beta chains were read from a single sample in a study of shared clonotypes between healthy human individuals. Assay: immunoSEQ multiplex PCR; the TCRdb copy retains only in-frame clones and omits some. The sample contains fewer than 650,000 clones, around 78% of which appear only once. The source material was PBMCs. The receptors shown here come from a woman in her 40s in good health. Some clones in this sample may be carry-over from other donors' samples. Each CDR3 is given with its conserved first and last residue. A D gene is named only where the DNA matches it firmly. The size of a clone is reported for some rows only, either as once, few or many, or as a class for expanded clones.

d_gene	abundance	v_gene	j_gene	CDR3nt	CDR3aa
-	-	TRBV30	TRBJ2-5	TGTGCCTGGAGTGTACGCGACGGTGCCCCGAGGGGCCAGTACTTC	CAWSVRDGAPRGQYF
TRBD2	-	TRBV7-6	TRBJ2-2	TGTGCCAGCAGGGGACTAGCGGGAGACAGCGGGGAGCTGTTTTTT	CASRGLAGDSGELFF
TRBD1	-	TRBV5-6	TRBJ2-5	TGTGCCAGCAGCCCGGGGACAGGGCATCAAGTTTCGGAGACCCAGTACTTC	CASSPGTGHQVSETQYF
-	once	TRBV9	TRBJ1-2	TGTGCCAGCAGAAGGTCGGGACTGCCCTATGGCTACACCTTC	CASRRSGLPYGYTF
TRBD1	-	TRBV28	TRBJ2-7	TGTGCCAGCAGTTTACAGGGACAGGGGGCGGGTCGCGAGCAGTACTTC	CASSLQGQGAGREQYF
-	few	TRBV15	TRBJ1-1	TGTGCCACCAGCCGATCAAAGGAAAGGGTGTGGATGAACACTGAAGCTTTCTTT	CATSRSKERVWMNTEAFF
TRBD1	-	TRBV5-1	TRBJ2-5	TGCGCCAGCAGCTTGGATAGGACAGGGGGGTACTTCAGCTCAGGGGAGACCCAGTACTTC	CASSLDRTGGYFSSGETQYF
-	-	TRBV6-5	TRBJ1-4	TGTGCCAGCAGCCGCGACGTGTCGGAAAAACTGTTTTTT	CASSRDVSEKLFF
TRBD2	-	TRBV7-2	TRBJ2-5	TGTGCCAGCAGCTTGATACTAGCGGGAAAGAGGGAGACCCAGTACTTC	CASSLILAGKRETQYF
TRBD2	-	TRBV7-8	TRBJ2-1	TGTGCCAGCAGCTTATACCCCAGGACTAGCGGGAGAAATGAGCAGTTCTTC	CASSLYPRTSGRNEQFF
TRBD1	-	TRBV27	TRBJ2-7	TGTGCCAGCAGTTTGGTTGGGGACAGGGGGCGCAACGAGCAGTACTTC	CASSLVGDRGRNEQYF
TRBD1	-	TRBV7-7	TRBJ2-5	TGTGCTAGCAGACGGACAGGGGGCGCGGGAGAGACCCAGTACTTC	CASRRTGGAGETQYF